The 5 T cell receptor beta chains presented below share a single source sample, sequenced in a study of CXCR3-negative and CXCR3-positive naive CD8 T cells. Study-level points and caveats: The study found more hydrophobic TRB CDR3s in CXCR3-positive naive cells than in CXCR3-negative naive cells.

All TRB cDNA libraries came from 5' RACE performed with UMI labels. Using the 5' RACE reads, TCRdb records one entry per CDR3 protein without DNA. In all, the sample yields under 150,000 distinct CDR3 sequences. No antigens are known for them. Sequencing input: naive CXCR3+ CD8+ T cells from blood. Subset defined: CD45RO-CCR7+CD27+CD95- naive CD8+ T cells expressing CXCR3 (TNR3+). The receptor set was obtained from a human donor in good health. Some clones in this sample may be carry-over from other donors' samples.

V is TRBV7-2 and J is TRBJ2-1; TCRdb outputs TRBD2, but without DNA this stays unchecked. This CDR3 comprises 16 residues. Germline V gives CDR1 SGHTA, CDR2 FQGNSA. The CDR3 is CASSSLAGGSYNEQFF.

The genes are TRBV14 and TRBJ1-6. This CDR3 has 17 amino acids. Germline V CDR1 and CDR2: SGHDN, FVKESK. CDR3 region: CASSQDPFAAYNSPLHF.

The J gene is TRBJ2-1, the V gene TRBV6-2 or TRBV6-3; the TCRdb call, TRBD2, lacks DNA for checking. CDR1 is MNHEY, CDR2 SVGEGT, per germline. The CDR3 totals 19 residues. CDR3 sequence: CASSYSGGAGDPSYNEQFF.

The genes are TRBV29-1 and TRBJ1-2. This CDR3 has 12 residues. CDR1 SQVTM and CDR2 ANQGSEA come from the germline V gene. This CDR3 is CSVDDVGNGYTF.

The J gene is TRBJ2-3, the V gene TRBV9; TCRdb's D gene call, TRBD2, goes unchecked for lack of DNA. From germline, CDR1 is SGDLS and CDR2 YYNGEE. The CDR3 extends over 17 amino acids. CDR3 sequence: CASSPEGGLVGADTQYF. Based on the CDR3 plus reference TRBV9 and TRBJ2-3, the full variable domain is DSGVTQTPKHLITATGQRVTLRCSPRSGDLSVYWYQQSLDQGLQFLIQYYNGEERAKGNILERFSAQQFPDLHSELNLSSLELGDSALYFCASSPEGGLVGADTQYFGPGTRLTVL.